This record covers a single T cell receptor beta chain. Its antigen is undetermined. These data are taken from a study of T cells after posttransplantation cyclophosphamide. Overall study results and limits: Skin or GI-infiltrating T cells shared few TRB sequences with blood.

TCRdb's copy holds only in-frame clones and misses some; the assay was immunoSEQ multiplex PCR. The table records tens of thousands of clones, about 84% of them present only once. This CDR3 region has 14 residues. V was pared by 0 bases and J by 2 bases, with 7 bases between. Germline V gene sequence: CDR1 SGDLS, CDR2 YYNGEE. V gene TRBV9 combines with J gene TRBJ2-3, with unresolved D. Material: PBMCs. This clonotype originated in a woman in her sixties or seventies with a blood cancer, CMV-positive, and with a related stem cell donor. CDR3 nucleotides: TGTGCCAGCAGCGTAGGACACAACACAGATACGCAGTATTTT. It specifies CASSVGHNTDTQYF.